The text below deals with one TCR beta chain. These data are taken from a study of PD-1 blockade in classical Hodgkin lymphoma. With no exception, relapse followed autologous stem cell transplantation in all patients, and brentuximab vedotin exposure varied. The protocol was immunoSEQ multiplex PCR, while the TCRdb copy is restricted to in-frame clones and leaves out a portion. The sample yields 40,000 to 45,000 clones, 78% seen once. This CDR3 contains 15 residues. Trimming pared 6 bases from V and 1 base from J, leaving 12 bases between. The germline V gene encodes CDR1 MNHEY and CDR2 SVGAGI. The sequence came from a human donor with classical Hodgkin lymphoma. This sequence joins TRBV6-5 and TRBJ2-2; D is ambiguous. The material sequenced was peripheral blood mononuclear cells (PBMCs), taken at baseline. The CDR3 sequence: CASRSLTENTGELFF. CDR3 coding DNA: TGTGCCAGCAGATCCCTTACAGAGAACACCGGGGAGCTGTTTTTT.